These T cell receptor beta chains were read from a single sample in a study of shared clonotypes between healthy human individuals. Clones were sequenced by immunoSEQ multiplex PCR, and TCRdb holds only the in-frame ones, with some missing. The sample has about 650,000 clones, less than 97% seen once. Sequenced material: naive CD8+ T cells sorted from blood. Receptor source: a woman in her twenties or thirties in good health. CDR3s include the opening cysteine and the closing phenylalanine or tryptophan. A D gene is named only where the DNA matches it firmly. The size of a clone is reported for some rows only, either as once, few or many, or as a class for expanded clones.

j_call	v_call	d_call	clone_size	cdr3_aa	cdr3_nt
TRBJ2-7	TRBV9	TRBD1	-	CASSTGTGNEQYF	TGTGCCAGCAGCACCGGGACAGGGAACGAGCAGTACTTC
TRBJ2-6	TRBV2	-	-	CASQVPRSGANVLTF	TGTGCCAGCCAAGTGCCCCGCTCTGGGGCCAACGTCCTGACTTTC
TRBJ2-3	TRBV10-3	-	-	CAISDTQGRTDTQYF	TGTGCCATCAGTGATACACAGGGGAGGACAGATACGCAGTATTTT
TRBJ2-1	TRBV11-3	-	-	CASSLEGAVRGGDEQFF	TGTGCCAGCAGCTTAGAAGGGGCCGTCCGGGGTGGGGATGAGCAGTTCTTC
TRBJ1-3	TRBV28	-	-	CASSVGSSGNTIYF	TGTGCCAGCAGTGTGGGCAGCTCTGGAAACACCATATATTTT
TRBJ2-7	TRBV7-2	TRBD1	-	CASSFFIQGVYEQYF	TGTGCCAGCAGCTTTTTCATTCAGGGGGTCTACGAGCAGTACTTC
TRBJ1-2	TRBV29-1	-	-	CSVDSNYGYTF	TGCAGCGTTGACAGCAACTATGGCTACACCTTC
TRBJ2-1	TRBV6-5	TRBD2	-	CASSRVAGGYNEQFF	TGTGCCAGCAGTAGAGTAGCGGGAGGCTACAATGAGCAGTTCTTC
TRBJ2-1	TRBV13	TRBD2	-	CASSSKVRELGTSYYNEQFF	TGTGCCAGCAGCTCCAAAGTTAGGGAACTCGGGACTAGTTACTACAATGAGCAGTTCTTC
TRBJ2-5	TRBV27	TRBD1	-	CASSLTGERQETQYF	TGTGCCAGCAGTTTAACAGGGGAGAGGCAAGAGACCCAGTACTTC
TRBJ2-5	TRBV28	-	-	CASSARRVIEETQYF	TGTGCCAGCAGTGCGCGCAGGGTAATTGAGGAGACCCAGTACTTC
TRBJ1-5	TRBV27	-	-	CASSPTGGYVLQPQHF	TGTGCCAGCAGCCCAACTGGGGGCTACGTTCTTCAGCCCCAGCATTTT
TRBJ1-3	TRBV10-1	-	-	CASGDSHGSGNTIYF	TGCGCCAGCGGAGATTCCCACGGCTCTGGAAACACCATATATTTT
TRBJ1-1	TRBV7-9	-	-	CASSADARVSEAFF	TGTGCCAGCAGCGCGGACGCGAGGGTCTCTGAAGCTTTCTTT
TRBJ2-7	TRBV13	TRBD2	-	CASSPLGLARSYEQYF	TGTGCCAGCAGCCCACTGGGACTAGCGAGGTCCTACGAGCAGTACTTC
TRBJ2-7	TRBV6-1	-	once	CASSSSVRSSYEQYF	-
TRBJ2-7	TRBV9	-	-	CASSAGDHRTYEQYF	TGTGCCAGCAGCGCCGGGGACCACCGAACCTACGAGCAGTACTTC
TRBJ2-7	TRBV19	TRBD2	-	CASSSGTSYEQYF	TGTGCCAGTAGTAGCGGGACTAGCTACGAGCAGTACTTC
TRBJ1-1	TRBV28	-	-	CASSLGQNTEAFF	TGTGCCAGCAGTTTGGGGCAGAACACTGAAGCTTTCTTT
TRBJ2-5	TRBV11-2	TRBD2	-	CASSLSGSWGGQETQYF	TGTGCCAGCAGCTTATCGGGTTCATGGGGAGGGCAAGAGACCCAGTACTTC
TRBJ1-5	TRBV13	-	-	CASSLDGNQPQHF	TGTGCCAGCAGCTTAGACGGTAATCAGCCCCAGCATTTT
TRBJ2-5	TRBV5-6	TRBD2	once	CASSTAMGLADTLYF	TGTGCCAGCAGCACAGCCATGGGACTAGCGGATACTTTGTACTTC
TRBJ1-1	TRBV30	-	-	CAWSSHGGTEAFF	TGTGCCTGGAGTAGTCACGGTGGTACTGAAGCTTTCTTT
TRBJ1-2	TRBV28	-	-	CASSLLTSAYIYGYTF	TGTGCCAGCAGTTTACTTACATCGGCCTACATCTATGGCTACACCTTC
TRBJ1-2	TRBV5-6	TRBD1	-	CASGPDRDGYTF	TGTGCCAGCGGTCCGGACAGGGATGGCTACACCTTC
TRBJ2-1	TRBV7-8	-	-	CASSLSSGSSYNEQFF	TGTGCCAGCAGCTTATCCAGCGGAAGCTCCTACAATGAGCAGTTCTTC
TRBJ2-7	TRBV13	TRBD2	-	CASSFGRTSASYGYEQYF	TGTGCCAGCAGCTTCGGGAGGACTAGCGCTTCGTATGGCTACGAGCAGTACTTC
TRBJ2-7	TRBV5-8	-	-	CASSLAVTSYEQYF	TGTGCCAGCAGCTTGGCCGTAACTAGTTACGAGCAGTACTTC